One and the same sample provided the 4 T cell receptor beta chains below, sequenced in a study (dated by TCRdb to the mid-2010s). CD4+CD25+CD127-/low cells were isolated as Tregs. Receptor libraries were prepared by 5' RACE. Sequencer: Illumina MiSeq. TCRdb trimmed the raw reads at Q25, called clones with MiXCR and kept productive beta chains. Rows with one shared CDR3 protein collapse into an entry with the most common genes and DNA. The sample table records around 11,000 distinct CDR3 sequences; over 25% of these occur just once. Under 3% of the sample lies in the top ten. Sequencing was carried out using Tregs sorted from a lymph node. The receptors here all came from a female donor with breast cancer.

The rearrangement uses TRBV5-4 and TRBJ2-7, with 7 bases aligning to TRBD2. In germline, CDR1 is SGHNT, CDR2 YYREEE (reference sequence). J was trimmed by 4 bases and V by 4 bases; bases with no gene match: 8. The CDR3 runs 14 residues. CDR3: CASSARAGAYEQYF. CDR3 DNA: TGTGCCAGCAGCGCGCGGGCGGGAGCTTACGAGCAGTACTTC.

About this clonotype: No conserved phenylalanine or tryptophan is present at the end of the CDR3, so a read error is the likely explanation. The chain employs TRBV12-3 or TRBV12-4 and TRBJ2-1, with D uncertain. This CDR3 spans 14 amino acids. CDR3 in DNA: TGTGCCAGCAGTTTAGTTTCCTCCTACACTGAGCAGTTCTCC. This codes for CASSLVSSYTEQFS.

This clonotype has at least ten counts. The chain employs TRBV21-1 and TRBJ1-5; whether TRBD1, the table's D call, matches the DNA was not checked. TRBV21-1 is noted as a pseudogene. The CDR3 extends over 18 amino acids. The CDR3 region has the DNA TGTGCCAGCAGCAAAAGGGTACTGGGACAGGGTGCTGGTCAGCCCCAGCATTTT. It encodes CASSKRVLGQGAGQPQHF.

On this clonotype itself: This is likely a read error, given that the CDR3 carries no conserved phenylalanine or tryptophan at its end. The chain carries TRBV7-2 and TRBJ1-6, with 9 bases matching TRBD1. Germline values: CDR1 SGHTA, CDR2 FQGNSA. The CDR3 totals 17 residues. In DNA, the CDR3 is TGTGCCAGCAGCTTACTTTTCGGACAGGGGCTAAATTCGCCCCTCCACTGT. Its protein is CASSLLFGQGLNSPLHC.